Listed below are T cell receptor beta chains from one sample, sequenced in a study of cytomegalovirus exposure and HLA in healthy donors. The method was immunoSEQ multiplex PCR; TCRdb's version includes in-frame clones alone and lacks a portion of them. This table holds 150,000 to 200,000 clones, approximately 83% found once. Sequencing was carried out using PBMCs. The receptors were gathered from a man younger than 35 in good health and CMV-seropositive. Both conserved end residues are part of each CDR3. The D gene is left open where the match is weak. Size values are once, few and many counts, or a class for expanded clones, and some rows have none.

V gene,J gene,D gene,clone size,CDR3 protein,CDR3 DNA
TRBV10-1,TRBJ2-1,NA,NA,CASRGGPSDEQFF,TGCGCCAGCAGGGGGGGGCCATCCGATGAGCAGTTCTTC
TRBV6-1,TRBJ2-7,NA,NA,CASSVLQGKDEQYF,TGTGCCAGCAGTGTTTTACAGGGAAAGGACGAGCAGTACTTC
TRBV18,TRBJ2-7,TRBD1,NA,CASSSGTGSYEQYF,TGTGCCAGCTCATCTGGGACAGGGTCTTACGAGCAGTACTTC
TRBV2,TRBJ2-3,NA,NA,CASSVIGQRPRGTDTQYF,TGTGCCAGCAGTGTAATAGGACAGCGCCCTCGGGGCACAGATACGCAGTATTTT
TRBV6-1,TRBJ1-2,NA,NA,CASSALDSATYGYTF,TGTGCCAGCAGTGCCCTAGACAGCGCTACCTATGGCTACACCTTC
TRBV18,TRBJ2-7,TRBD1,NA,CASSPWARGQGYVEQYF,TGTGCCAGCTCACCATGGGCCCGGGGACAGGGGTACGTCGAGCAGTACTTC
TRBV6-6,TRBJ2-3,NA,NA,CASSYSPGSADTQYF,TGTGCCAGCAGTTACTCACCTGGTTCGGCAGATACGCAGTATTTT
TRBV11-2,TRBJ1-6,NA,NA,CASSWTPGGTYSPLHF,TGTGCCAGCAGCTGGACGCCGGGGGGCACCTATTCACCCCTCCACTTT
TRBV30,TRBJ1-1,NA,NA,CAWSVRGGTEAFF,TGTGCCTGGAGTGTTCGGGGGGGGACTGAAGCTTTCTTT
TRBV5-1,TRBJ2-5,NA,NA,CASSLSGVETQYF,TGCGCCAGCAGCTTGTCAGGGGTAGAGACCCAGTACTTC
TRBV6-5,TRBJ1-3,TRBD1,few,CASRTGGNSGNTIYF,TGTGCCAGCAGGACAGGGGGCAACTCTGGAAACACCATATATTTT
TRBV4-1,TRBJ2-1,NA,NA,CASSVTGLSVNEQFF,TGCGCCAGCAGCGTGACAGGTTTGTCCGTCAATGAGCAGTTCTTC
TRBV5-5,TRBJ1-6,NA,NA,CASSLVQPVPNSPLHF,TGTGCCAGCAGCTTAGTTCAACCGGTCCCAAATTCACCCCTCCACTTT